This T cell receptor (beta chain) came from a study of CD8 T cells in ankylosing spondylitis. The sample holds many counts of this clonotype. The antigen is not known. Overall study results and limits: There was a TCR beta motif, made of 7 to 9 highly homologous variants, that appeared characteristic of ankylosing spondylitis blood.

V trimming: 0 bases; J trimming: 6 bases; junction bases outside the gene matches: 13. Germline values: CDR1 SQVTM, CDR2 ANQGSEA. The CDR3 runs to 17 residues. From the 5' RACE reads, TCRdb called clonotypes with MiXCR, one entry per CDR3 protein. The table has more than 300,000 distinct CDR3 sequences, less than 10% seen once. The chain employs TRBV29-1 and TRBJ2-2; 7 nucleotides line up with TRBD2. The sequenced material came from blood, either unsorted or a sorted T cell fraction (not recorded which). This TCR was recovered from a male donor with ankylosing spondylitis. CDR3 coding DNA: TGCAGCGTTGAAGATCCCCTGACTAGCCAGGGCGCCGGGGAGCTGTTTTTT. Amino acid sequence: CSVEDPLTSQGAGELFF.